Listed below are T cell receptor beta chains from one sample, sequenced in a study of response to subunit inactivated influenza vaccine. TCRdb called the RT-PCR reads again in MiXCR, with one record for every CDR3 protein. The repertoire consists of more than 450,000 distinct CDR3 sequences, with around 8% occurring once and the leading ten covering 13%. Material: PBMCs from blood, obtained roughly 24 months after vaccination. The origin of the receptors is a man aged 50 to 69 who received an inactivated influenza vaccine. Both conserved end residues are part of each CDR3.

>TRBJ1-5|TRBV12-3/TRBV12-4
CASSPTGGRNQPQHF
>TRBJ2-1|TRBV4-2
CASSQSSVGTSNEQFF
>TRBJ2-3|TRBV24-1
CATSDRGRRTDTQYF
>TRBJ1-5|TRBV4-3
CASSQDRRGSAAQPQHF
>TRBJ2-1|TRBV4-1
CASSQVLAGRYNEQFF
>TRBJ2-3|TRBV7-2
CASSSSTGLDTQYF
>TRBJ2-5|TRBV4-1
CASSRGTSGGAYSQTQYF
>TRBJ1-5|TRBV29-1
CSVGTGRHQPQHF
>TRBJ2-6|TRBV6-2/TRBV6-3
CASSRARSGANVLTF
>TRBJ2-4|TRBV28
CASRGGGVKNIQYF
>TRBJ2-1|TRBV4-3
CASSQQTSGSYNEQFF
>TRBJ2-2|TRBV9
CASSVVLNTGELFF
>TRBJ2-7|TRBV6-5
CASSYSGGPRFYEQYF
>TRBJ2-7|TRBV10-2
CASSPHGGASSYEQYF
>TRBJ2-7|TRBV5-1
CASSLGWISYEQYF
>TRBJ2-5|TRBV20-1
CSARDPSGRVQETQYF
>TRBJ1-2|TRBV5-1
CASSLDGEGGGYTF
>TRBJ2-7|TRBV20-1
CSARKTGTVYEQYF
>TRBJ2-5|TRBV12-3/TRBV12-4
CASSTSGEETQYF
>TRBJ1-4|TRBV10-3
CAIWNGADHEKLFF
>TRBJ2-6|TRBV10-3
CAISEWGQNSGANVLTF
>TRBJ2-7|TRBV15
CATSREQFVYEQYF
>TRBJ1-3|TRBV4-1
CASSQEPTSSGNTIYF
>TRBJ2-3|TRBV29-1
CSVVAGGAWTQYF
>TRBJ1-1|TRBV29-1
CSAQRTGGITEAFF
>TRBJ2-1|TRBV27
CASSLYPHNEQFF
>TRBJ2-7|TRBV4-3
CASSRGQGVGEQYF
>TRBJ2-3|TRBV7-9
CASDSGPSTDTQYF
>TRBJ2-3|TRBV20-1
CSARPTSGGWADTQYF
>TRBJ2-3|TRBV5-1
CASSLGDRITDTQYF
>TRBJ2-1|TRBV29-1
CSVEVGYLFCTSGSSHNTYNEQFF
>TRBJ2-1|TRBV3-1
CASSQSDAGVIDEQFF
>TRBJ2-1|TRBV10-3
CAISDGQGARNEQFF
>TRBJ1-2|TRBV6-2/TRBV6-3
CASSYIFYGYTF
>TRBJ2-1|TRBV7-8
CASSLARDRGHEQFF
>TRBJ1-2|TRBV20-1
CSASMGYGYGYTF
>TRBJ1-1|TRBV29-1
CSVKRMNTEAFF
>TRBJ2-7|TRBV6-1
CASSGQGPPYEQYF
>TRBJ2-7|TRBV20-1
CSALQGAGEQYF
>TRBJ2-5|TRBV12-3/TRBV12-4
CASSLVWTSGQETQYF
>TRBJ1-2|TRBV27
CASSLEGQRGYTF
>TRBJ2-7|TRBV21-1
CASSRSGGSFAEQYF
>TRBJ2-3|TRBV7-9
CASSPTGPSDTQYF
>TRBJ2-6|TRBV28
CASTQGAVGANVLTF
>TRBJ1-2|TRBV2
CASSPNFYGYTF
>TRBJ1-5|TRBV24-1
CATSDLGGNEPQHF
>TRBJ2-2|TRBV12-3/TRBV12-4
CASSPSTDTGELFF
>TRBJ2-7|TRBV6-5
CASSYSISSGSYEQYF
>TRBJ2-1|TRBV7-2
CASSSGLAGYNEQFF
>TRBJ2-7|TRBV20-1
CSARDAARRSAYEQYF
>TRBJ2-1|TRBV12-3/TRBV12-4
CASSLARQSEQFF
>TRBJ1-2|TRBV5-1
CASSLGPDSYGYTF
>TRBJ2-5|TRBV29-1
CSVTGQGGETQYF
>TRBJ1-5|TRBV24-1
CATRGAGNQPQHF